A selection of T cell receptor beta chains follows, all from one sample in a study of T cells expressing NK-cell markers. TCRdb reanalyzed the 5' RACE reads, giving one entry per CDR3 protein sequence and no DNA. The sample has about 460,000 distinct CDR3 sequences. Sequenced material: blood T cells: a sorted CD56 or NKG2C T cell subset, CD4+ or CD8+ T cells, or bulk PBMC T cells (not recorded which). Receptor source: a woman in her fifties or sixties in good health. The CDR3 runs from the conserved cysteine through the conserved F or W. Each record gives: CDR3 protein, J gene, V gene.

CSVLGQGDTQYF,TRBJ2-3,TRBV29-1
CASVPGPVNQPQHF,TRBJ1-5,TRBV12-5
CASSQDASTGYGYTF,TRBJ1-2,TRBV4-2
CASSSPGHRNTGELFF,TRBJ2-2,TRBV5-6
CASSLRVWTEGANVLTF,TRBJ2-6,TRBV28
CASSYYGRRNTEAFF,TRBJ1-1,TRBV5-1
CASSPNSPGQGTGSPLHF,TRBJ1-6,TRBV11-2
CASSLVGFPGETQYF,TRBJ2-5,TRBV7-2
CASSEAGAPGELFF,TRBJ2-2,TRBV6-1
CASSAWTGGDEQYF,TRBJ2-7,TRBV12-3/TRBV12-4
CATRSAGVTPAYEQYF,TRBJ2-7,TRBV6-1
CASSGTRTNYNEQFF,TRBJ2-1,TRBV12-3/TRBV12-4
CASSQEPDSKNIQYF,TRBJ2-4,TRBV4-2
CASRNNRYNQPQHF,TRBJ1-5,TRBV12-3/TRBV12-4
CASSSSGHRTDTQYF,TRBJ2-3,TRBV11-2
CASSREGTDTQYF,TRBJ2-3,TRBV18
CASSWRDRATGELFF,TRBJ2-2,TRBV5-1
CASTLAGVSSTDTQYF,TRBJ2-3,TRBV10-2
CAISESRLGLAGGETQYF,TRBJ2-5,TRBV10-3
CASSLNPLAEPYNEQFF,TRBJ2-1,TRBV12-3/TRBV12-4
CASRTGVTYNEQFF,TRBJ2-1,TRBV12-3/TRBV12-4
CASSLYGASVQETQYF,TRBJ2-5,TRBV12-3/TRBV12-4
CASSLERGQTDTQYF,TRBJ2-3,TRBV5-1
CASSRRQGALFGELFF,TRBJ2-2,TRBV6-2/TRBV6-3
CASRLPDAPLHF,TRBJ1-6,TRBV12-3/TRBV12-4
CASSRFRGGANTGELFF,TRBJ2-2,TRBV5-1
CASSQTGLAGGTQYF,TRBJ2-5,TRBV4-1
CSARPTGGKEKLFF,TRBJ1-4,TRBV20-1
CSAQGLAGVETHEQYF,TRBJ2-7,TRBV20-1
CSAPGTGYSQLFF,TRBJ1-4,TRBV20-1
CASSLGQHTEAFF,TRBJ1-1,TRBV5-1
CSASVQGLDTIYF,TRBJ1-3,TRBV20-1
CASSFATGNTEAFF,TRBJ1-1,TRBV6-1
CSALAGGSTDTQYF,TRBJ2-3,TRBV20-1
CATSDRQGFGETQYF,TRBJ2-5,TRBV24-1
CASSRDRETGELFF,TRBJ2-2,TRBV9
CASSEAKQPQHF,TRBJ1-5,TRBV6-6
CASSQNLGVTGNQPQHF,TRBJ1-5,TRBV3-1
CASSRDQGNNQPQHF,TRBJ1-5,TRBV4-2
CASSSGQDEKLFF,TRBJ1-4,TRBV28
CASSDLGWTGELFF,TRBJ2-2,TRBV7-9
CAWSPRGSTYEQYF,TRBJ2-7,TRBV30
CASSATGLRETQYF,TRBJ2-5,TRBV4-1